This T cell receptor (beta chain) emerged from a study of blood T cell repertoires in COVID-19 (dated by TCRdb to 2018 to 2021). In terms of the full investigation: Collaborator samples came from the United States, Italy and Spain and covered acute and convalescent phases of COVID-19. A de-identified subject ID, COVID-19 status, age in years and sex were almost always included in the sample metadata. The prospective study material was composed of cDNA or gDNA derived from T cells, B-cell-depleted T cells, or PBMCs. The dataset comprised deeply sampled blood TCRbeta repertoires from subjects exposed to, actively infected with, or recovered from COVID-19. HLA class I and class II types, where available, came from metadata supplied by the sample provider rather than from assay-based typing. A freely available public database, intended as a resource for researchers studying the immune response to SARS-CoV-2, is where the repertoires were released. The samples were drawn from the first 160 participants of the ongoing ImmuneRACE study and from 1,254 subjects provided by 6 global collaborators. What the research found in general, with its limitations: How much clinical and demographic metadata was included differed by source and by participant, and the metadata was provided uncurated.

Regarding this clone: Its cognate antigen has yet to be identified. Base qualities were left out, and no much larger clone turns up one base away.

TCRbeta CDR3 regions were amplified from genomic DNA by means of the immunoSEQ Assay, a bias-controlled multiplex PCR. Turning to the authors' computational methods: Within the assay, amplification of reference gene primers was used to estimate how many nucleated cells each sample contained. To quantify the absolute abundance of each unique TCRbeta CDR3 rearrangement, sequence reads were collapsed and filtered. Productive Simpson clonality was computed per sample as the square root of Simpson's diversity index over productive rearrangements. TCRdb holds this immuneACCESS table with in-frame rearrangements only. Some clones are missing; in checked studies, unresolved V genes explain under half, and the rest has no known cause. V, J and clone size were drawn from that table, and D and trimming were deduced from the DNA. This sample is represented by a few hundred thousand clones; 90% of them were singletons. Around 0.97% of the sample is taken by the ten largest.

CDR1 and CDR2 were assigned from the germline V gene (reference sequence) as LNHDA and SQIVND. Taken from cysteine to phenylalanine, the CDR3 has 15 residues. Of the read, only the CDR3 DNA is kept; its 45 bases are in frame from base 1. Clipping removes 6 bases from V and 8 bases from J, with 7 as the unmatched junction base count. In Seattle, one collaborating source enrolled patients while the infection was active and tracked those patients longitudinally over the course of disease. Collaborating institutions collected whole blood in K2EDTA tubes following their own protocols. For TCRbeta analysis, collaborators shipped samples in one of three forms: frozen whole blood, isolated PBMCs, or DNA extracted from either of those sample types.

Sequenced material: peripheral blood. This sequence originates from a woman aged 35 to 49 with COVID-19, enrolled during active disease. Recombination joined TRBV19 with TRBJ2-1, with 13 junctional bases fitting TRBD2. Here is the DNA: TGTGCCAGTAGACTAGCGGGAGGGCCTCGGGATGAGCAGTTCTTC. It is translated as CASRLAGGPRDEQFF. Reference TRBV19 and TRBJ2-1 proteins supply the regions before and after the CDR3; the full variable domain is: DGGITQSPKYLFRKEGQNVTLSCEQNLNHDAMYWYRQDPGQGLRLIYYSQIVNDFQKGDIAEGYSVSREKKESFPLTVTSAQKNPTAFYLCASRLAGGPRDEQFFGPGTRLTVL.